This T cell receptor (beta chain) was sequenced for a study of blood T cell repertoires in COVID-19. Study summary: Acute-phase and convalescent COVID-19 samples originated in the United States, Italy and Spain. Nucleic acid was either cDNA or gDNA, and it came from T cells, B-cell-depleted T cells, or PBMCs.

In the authors' workflow: Estimates of nucleated cell counts were drawn from the amplification of reference gene primers. Data came from immunoSEQ multiplex PCR; TCRdb stores just in-frame clones and leaves some out. That table gives V, J and clone size, and the DNA gave D and trimming. The repertoire holds 140,000 to 150,000 clones, with 80% as singletons. This TCR was recovered from a man aged 55 to 70 with active or convalescent COVID-19. Sequencing was done on a sample of peripheral blood.

CDR3 in DNA: TGTGCCAGCAGCTTAGTGGCAGGGGGTCAGTACGAGCAGTACTTC. Its protein product is CASSLVAGGQYEQYF. The rearrangement uses TRBV7-2 and TRBJ2-7; 7 bases fit TRBD1. Germline lookup yields CDR1 SGHTA and CDR2 FQGNSA. CDR3 size: 15 residues. The V gene end was trimmed by 1 base and the J gene end by 4 bases; junction bases not matched to a gene: 7.